This T cell receptor (beta chain) is drawn from a study of cytomegalovirus exposure and HLA in healthy donors. In regard to this clone: As yet, its antigen is unknown.

Study-level points and caveats: In presence/absence analyses, roughly uniform sequencing depth across donors was assumed. For TCR beta chains, V- and J-gene trimming was later linked to a missense DCLRE1C variant. Most subjects' HLA-A and HLA-B alleles were reportedly predicted from TCR beta sequences.

This PCR relied on a set of 60 Vbeta primers and 13 Jbeta primers. Authors' processing steps: Approximately 11 million shared chains were among the about 80 million unique TCR beta chains that a later analysis counted. Only in-frame clones appear in the TCRdb table, and some are missing; sequencing was by immunoSEQ multiplex PCR. V and J calls and clone size are given by that table; D and trimming were obtained from the DNA. The sample carries over 70,000 clones, 80% recorded once. Sequenced material: PBMCs. The TCR was taken from a man aged 45-65 years in good health and CMV-seropositive.

In DNA, the CDR3 is TGTGCCAGCAGTTACTCGGGGACAGGCCACTCCTACGAGCAGTACTTC. It is translated as CASSYSGTGHSYEQYF. The chain couples TRBV6-6 to TRBJ2-7, with 8 bases identical to TRBD1. This CDR3 region has 16 residues. Germline CDR1 is MNHNY and CDR2 is SVGAGI (reference sequence). V lost 0 bases, J lost 0 bases, and 4 bases stayed unmatched.